The TCR beta chain under discussion was sequenced for a study of OX40 agonist ivuxolimab in advanced cancers. The overall study: Prior anti-PD-1, anti-PD-L1 or anti-CTLA-4 therapy was allowed; over 30% had some.

V shed 3 bases and J shed 0 bases, with 12 bases lying between them. The CDR3 is 16 amino acids. Germline V lookup: CDR1 LNHDA, CDR2 SQIVND (reference sequence). Generated by immunoSEQ multiplex PCR, the TCRdb table keeps only in-frame clones and is missing some. The data contain some 19,000 clones, around 79% of them singletons. Study-level results: Among some nonresponders, normalized T-cell clonal expansion was also low. Partial responders receiving 0.1-3.0 mg/kg showed among the lowest clonal expansion.

Patients were ineligible given autoimmune disease history or systemic immunosuppression. The sample holds a few counts of this clone. Its specificity is not known. This clonotype was sampled from an adult with an advanced solid tumor such as melanoma, head and neck, liver or kidney cancer. This sequence joins TRBV19 and TRBJ1-3; possible D gene TRBD1, 5 bases. This material consisted of CD4+ or CD8+ T cells sorted from blood, taken in a trial of the OX40 agonist ivuxolimab. DNA for the CDR3: TGTGCCAGTAGTATTTACAGGTGGGACTCTGGAAACACCATATATTTT. It is translated as CASSIYRWDSGNTIYF.